This T cell receptor beta chain was observed in a study of beta chain features in type 1 diabetes. Sequencing targeted expressed TCRB transcripts, as all isolated RNA had been reverse transcribed. Samples of naive, central memory and regulatory T cells yielded a mean of about 3.57 million reads. Some clones are missing from TCRdb's copy, which holds only in-frame ones; the method was immunoSEQ multiplex PCR. The repertoire holds approximately 140,000 clones, with roughly 48% as singletons. The sample consisted of Tregs from blood. The TCR was taken from a man in his late teens or twenties in good health.

The CDR3 is CASFSGTSYYEQYF. In DNA form, the CDR3 reads TGTGCCAGTTTCTCCGGGACTAGCTACTACGAGCAGTACTTC. This chain joins TRBV28 and TRBJ2-7; TRBD2 agrees at 9 bases. The ends lost 9 bases at V and 3 bases at J; junction bases unmatched: 9. The CDR3 is made up of 14 amino acids. Per germline, CDR1 MDHEN and CDR2 SYDVKM.